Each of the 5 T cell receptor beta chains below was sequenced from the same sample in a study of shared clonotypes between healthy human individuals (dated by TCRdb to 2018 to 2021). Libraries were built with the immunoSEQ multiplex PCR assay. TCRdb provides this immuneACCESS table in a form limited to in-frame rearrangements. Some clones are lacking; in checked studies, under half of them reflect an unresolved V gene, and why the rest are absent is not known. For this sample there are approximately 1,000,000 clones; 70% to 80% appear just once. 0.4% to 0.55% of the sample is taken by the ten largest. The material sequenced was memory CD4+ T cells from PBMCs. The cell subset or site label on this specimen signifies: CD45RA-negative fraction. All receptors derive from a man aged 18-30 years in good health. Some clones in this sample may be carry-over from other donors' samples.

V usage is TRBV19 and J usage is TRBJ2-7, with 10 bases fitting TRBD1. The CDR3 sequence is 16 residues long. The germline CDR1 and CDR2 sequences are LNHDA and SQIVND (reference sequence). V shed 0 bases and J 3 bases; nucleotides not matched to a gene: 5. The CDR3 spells CASSIEATGGLYEQYF. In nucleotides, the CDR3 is TGTGCCAGTAGTATAGAAGCGACAGGGGGCCTCTACGAGCAGTACTTC. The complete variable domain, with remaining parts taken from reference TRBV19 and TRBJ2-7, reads DGGITQSPKYLFRKEGQNVTLSCEQNLNHDAMYWYRQDPGQGLRLIYYSQIVNDFQKGDIAEGYSVSREKKESFPLTVTSAQKNPTAFYLCASSIEATGGLYEQYFGPGTRLTVT.

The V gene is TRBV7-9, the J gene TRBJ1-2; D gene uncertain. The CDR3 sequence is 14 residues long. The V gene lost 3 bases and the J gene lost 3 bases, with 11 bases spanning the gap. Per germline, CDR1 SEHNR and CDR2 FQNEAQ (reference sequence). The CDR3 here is CASSFYRGDYGYTF. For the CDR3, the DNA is TGTGCCAGCAGCTTTTATCGGGGAGACTATGGCTACACCTTC.

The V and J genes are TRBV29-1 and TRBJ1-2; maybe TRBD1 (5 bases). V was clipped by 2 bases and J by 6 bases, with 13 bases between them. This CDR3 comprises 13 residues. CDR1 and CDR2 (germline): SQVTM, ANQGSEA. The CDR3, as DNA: TGCAGCGTTGAACACCAGGGCCCCAATGGCTACACCTTC. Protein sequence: CSVEHQGPNGYTF.

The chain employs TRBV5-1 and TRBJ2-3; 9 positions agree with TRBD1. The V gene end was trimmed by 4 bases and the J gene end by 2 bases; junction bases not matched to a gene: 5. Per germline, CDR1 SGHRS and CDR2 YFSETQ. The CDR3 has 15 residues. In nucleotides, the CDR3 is TGCGCCAGCAGCACGACAGGGGGAACCACAGATACGCAGTATTTT. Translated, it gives CASSTTGGTTDTQYF.

CDR3: CASSDVAKSYNEQFF. As DNA, the CDR3 is TGTGCCAGCAGTGACGTTGCGAAATCCTACAATGAGCAGTTCTTC. V usage is TRBV6-4 and J usage is TRBJ2-1; D is undetermined. V was shortened by 2 bases and J by 1 base, with 9 bases between the two germline ends. The length of the CDR3 is 15 residues. Per the germline V gene, CDR1 is MRHNA and CDR2 is SNTAGT.